The T cell receptor (beta chain) under discussion was sequenced for a study of blood T cell repertoires in COVID-19. Study-wide context: Sources were T cells, B-cell-depleted T cells, or PBMCs; the material itself was cDNA or gDNA.

The germline V gene encodes CDR1 SNHLY and CDR2 FYNNEI. There are 14 residues in the CDR3. Losses at the gene ends were 6 bases for V and 3 bases for J; bases not matched to a gene: 7. Symptom resolution, clearance, or two negative PCRs marked donors in Cohort 3 as recovered. Data came from immunoSEQ multiplex PCR; TCRdb stores just in-frame clones and leaves some out. The sample lists a few hundred thousand clones; over 80% were seen once. This TCR came from a man aged 25 to 40 who had recovered from COVID-19. The sample was PBMCs or T cells enriched from blood (not recorded which). The gene calls are TRBV2 and TRBJ2-7; 8 positions match TRBD1. For the CDR3, the DNA is TGTGCCAGCAGGACGACAGGGGTGGTCTACGAGCAGTACTTC. Translation gives CASRTTGVVYEQYF. The full variable domain, rest sourced from reference TRBV2 and TRBJ2-7, is EPEVTQTPSHQVTQMGQEVILRCVPISNHLYFYWYRQILGQKVEFLVSFYNNEISEKSEIFDDQFSVERPDGSNFTLKIRSTKLEDSAMYFCASRTTGVVYEQYFGPGTRLTVT.